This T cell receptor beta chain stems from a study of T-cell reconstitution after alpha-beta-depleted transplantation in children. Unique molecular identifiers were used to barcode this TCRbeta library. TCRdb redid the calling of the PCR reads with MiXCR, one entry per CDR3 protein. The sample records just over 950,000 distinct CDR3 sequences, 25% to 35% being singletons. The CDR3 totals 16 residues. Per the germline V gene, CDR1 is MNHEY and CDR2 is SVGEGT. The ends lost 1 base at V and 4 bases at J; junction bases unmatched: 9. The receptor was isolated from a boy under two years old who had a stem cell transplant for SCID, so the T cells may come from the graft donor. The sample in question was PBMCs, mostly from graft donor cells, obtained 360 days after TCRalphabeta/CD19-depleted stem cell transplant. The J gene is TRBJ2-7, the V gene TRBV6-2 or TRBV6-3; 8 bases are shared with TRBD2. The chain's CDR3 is CASSYLAGGPTYEQYF. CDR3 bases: TGTGCCAGCAGTTACTTGGCGGGGGGCCCAACTTACGAGCAGTACTTC.